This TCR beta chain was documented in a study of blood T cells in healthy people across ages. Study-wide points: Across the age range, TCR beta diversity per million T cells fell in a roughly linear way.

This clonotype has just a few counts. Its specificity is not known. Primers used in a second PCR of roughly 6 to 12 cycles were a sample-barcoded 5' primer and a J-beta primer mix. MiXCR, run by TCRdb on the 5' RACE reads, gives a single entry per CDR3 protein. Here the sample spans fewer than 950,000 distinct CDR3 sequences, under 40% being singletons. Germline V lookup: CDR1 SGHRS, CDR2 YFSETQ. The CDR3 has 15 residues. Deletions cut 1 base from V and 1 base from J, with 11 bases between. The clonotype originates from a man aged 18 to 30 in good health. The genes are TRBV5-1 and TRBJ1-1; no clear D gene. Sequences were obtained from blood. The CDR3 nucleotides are TGCGCCAGCAGCTTGACGCGGCAGAGGAACACTGAAGCTTTCTTT. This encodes CASSLTRQRNTEAFF. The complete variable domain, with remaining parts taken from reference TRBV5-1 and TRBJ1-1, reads KAGVTQTPRYLIKTRGQQVTLSCSPISGHRSVSWYQQTPGQGLQFLFEYFSETQRNKGNFPGRFSGRQFSNSRSEMNVSTLELGDSALYLCASSLTRQRNTEAFFGQGTRLTVV.